The 13 T cell receptor beta chains reported below all come from one sample, sequenced in a study of PD-1 blockade in classical Hodgkin lymphoma. All patients relapsed after autologous stem cell transplantation, and brentuximab vedotin exposure varied. The data were produced by immunoSEQ multiplex PCR, yet TCRdb's version contains in-frame clones alone and is incomplete. The sample comprises about 25,000 clones, around 86% of which are singletons, and roughly a fifth rests with the top ten. Sample: peripheral blood mononuclear cells (PBMCs), taken before the second cycle of nivolumab. These receptors were collected from a human donor with classical Hodgkin lymphoma.

This chain joins TRBV2 and TRBJ2-5, with 9 bases aligning to TRBD2. The CDR3 has 15 amino acids. In germline, CDR1 is SNHLY, CDR2 FYNNEI. The J segment lost 0 bases and the V segment lost 6 bases, leaving 5 bases of the junction unmatched. The CDR3, as DNA: TGTGCCAGCAGCGTAGCGGGGGAGTACCAAGAGACCCAGTACTTC. This translates into CASSVAGEYQETQYF.

The chain is built from TRBV4-2 and TRBJ2-7, with 7 bases that match TRBD1. The trim removed 5 bases at V and 5 bases at J, leaving 15 bases unmatched. Germline values: CDR1 LGHNA, CDR2 YNFKEQ. The CDR3 spans 16 residues. In nucleotides, the CDR3 is TGTGCCAGCAGCTCCACATCCGGGACAGCCCGCGACGAGCAGTACTTC. This codes for CASSSTSGTARDEQYF.

The rearrangement uses TRBV5-6 and TRBJ2-5; TRBD2 might be the D (5 bases). The V gene's germline CDR1 is SGHDT and CDR2 YYEEEE. Trimming removed 3 bases from V and 11 bases from J, with 14 bases in between. CDR3 length: 12 amino acids. In DNA, the CDR3 is TGTGCCAGCAGCTCACTCAATAGGGAGCAGTACTTC. It translates to CASSSLNREQYF. The complete variable domain, with remaining parts taken from reference TRBV5-6 and TRBJ2-5, reads DAGVTQSPTHLIKTRGQQVTLRCSPKSGHDTVSWYQQALGQGPQFIFQYYEEEERQRGNFPDRFSGHQFPNYSSELNVNALLLGDSALYLCASSSLNREQYFGPGTRLLVL.

This clone is a singleton in its sample. The rearrangement links TRBV7-7 to TRBJ2-1; 11 bases align to TRBD2. The V and J ends lost 5 bases and 7 bases, in that order; junction bases with no gene match: 10. The CDR3 totals 16 residues. Germline-derived CDR1 and CDR2 are SSHAT and FNYEAQ (reference sequence). CDR3 DNA sequence: TGTGCCAGCAGCAAACAACTAGCGGGAGTTGGGAATGAGCAGTTCTTC. Its translation: CASSKQLAGVGNEQFF.

The V and J genes are TRBV11-2 and TRBJ2-7; 8 nucleotides match TRBD2. There are 14 residues in the CDR3. Germline CDR1 reads SGHAT; CDR2 reads FQNNGV. The J segment lost 5 bases and the V segment lost 5 bases, leaving 8 bases of the junction unmatched. In DNA form, the CDR3 reads TGTGCCAGCAGCCGCGGACTAGCTTATAACGAGCAGTACTTC. Translating gives CASSRGLAYNEQYF.

The chain carries TRBV5-8 and TRBJ2-3; 9 nucleotides align to TRBD1. J lost 7 bases, V lost 0 bases, and 12 bases had no gene match. The germline V gene has CDR1 SGHTS and CDR2 YDEGEE. The CDR3 has 17 residues. The CDR3 bases are TGTGCCAGCAGCTTGGGAGGGACAGGGATGGCGAAAAATACGCAGTATTTT. Its translation is CASSLGGTGMAKNTQYF.

This rearrangement joins TRBV5-6 to TRBJ2-7; D remains unclear. Germline values: CDR1 SGHDT, CDR2 YYEEEE. The CDR3 has 12 amino acids. V was trimmed by 0 bases and J by 3 bases, leaving 4 bases between them. CDR3 region: CASSLGYYEQYF. The DNA of the CDR3 is TGTGCCAGCAGCTTGGGATACTACGAGCAGTACTTC.

The genes are TRBV9 and TRBJ2-1; 7 nucleotides agree with TRBD1. The ends lost 10 bases at V and 7 bases at J; junction bases unmatched: 14. The CDR3 contains 14 residues. Germline values: CDR1 SGDLS, CDR2 YYNGEE. The CDR3 DNA is TGTGCCTCCCAGGGGATCAGGGGGACGAATGAGCAGTTCTTC. Protein: CASQGIRGTNEQFF.

Judged by abundance, this clone is medium-sized. The chain combines TRBV6-1 with TRBJ1-5; D is undetermined. The CDR3 spans 13 residues. Germline V CDR1 and CDR2: MNHNS, SASEGT. Trimming stripped 2 bases from V and 7 bases from J, with 9 bases between. CDR3 residues: CASSERPSQPQHF. The CDR3 DNA sequence: TGTGCCAGCAGTGAACGCCCCAGCCAGCCCCAGCATTTT.

V gene TRBV7-9 combines with J gene TRBJ2-5; possibly TRBD2 for D (6 bases). V was cut by 1 base and J by 5 bases, with 17 bases left in between. CDR3 length equals 16 residues. Germline CDR1 and CDR2: SEHNR and FQNEAQ (reference sequence). The CDR3 bases are TGTGCCAGCAGCTTAGAAGGTTTGCTCGGAGGGGAGACCCAGTACTTC. Its translation: CASSLEGLLGGETQYF.

This clone was picked up a small number of times. Here the CDR3 reads CASSQERGQGQPQHF. In DNA, the CDR3 is TGTGCCAGCAGCCAAGAGAGGGGGCAGGGCCAGCCCCAGCATTTT. The rearrangement links TRBV4-2 to TRBJ1-5; 7 nucleotides match TRBD1. V lost 0 bases, J lost 7 bases, and 6 bases stayed unmatched. In germline, CDR1 is LGHNA, CDR2 YNFKEQ. The CDR3 extends over 15 amino acids.

The chain is built from TRBV7-2 and TRBJ1-1; TRBD1 is a possible D gene (6 bases). V was pared by 5 bases and J by 5 bases, with 18 bases between. The CDR3 length is 15 residues. Germline CDR1 reads SGHTA; CDR2 reads FQGNSA. CDR3 residues: CASSPKGGGRTEAFF. DNA for the CDR3: TGTGCCAGCAGCCCCAAGGGAGGGGGAAGGACTGAAGCTTTCTTT.

The V call is TRBV4-1, the J call TRBJ2-7; D gene uncertain. Germline V gives CDR1 MGHRA, CDR2 YSYEKL. This CDR3 is built from 13 residues. V lost 3 bases, J lost 2 bases, and 8 bases lay in between. CDR3 in DNA: TGCGCCAGCAGCCATACAAATACCTACGAGCAGTACTTC. It yields the protein CASSHTNTYEQYF.